This T cell receptor beta chain was sequenced during a study of T cell responses to AZD1222 COVID-19 vaccine (dated by TCRdb to about 2021). About the investigation overall: AZD1222 recipients with second doses at about 4 weeks or about 12 weeks were pooled, because spike-specific TCR depth and breadth did not differ between schedules. Trial participants were enrolled into age subgroups of 18-55, 56-69 and 70-plus years, which contained 148, 28 and 57 TCR-sequenced participants, respectively. TCR sequencing covered 230 or so trial participants: 207 given two doses of AZD1222 and about 26 given two doses of MenACWY control vaccine.

The label giving this sample's time point can be read as: baseline before first vaccination. Vaccinee samples were obtained from the UK trials COV001 and COV002, which included a single-blind randomized controlled phase 2/3 trial of AZD1222 (ChAdOx1 nCoV-19) in healthy adults. Trial participant PBMC samples were collected at day 0 and day 28 after the second dose for TCRbeta chain sequencing. The study at large found these results: The vaccine-associated CD4 TCRs covered the entire spike protein, and the dominant responses fell in regions 160-218 and 743-854. In the small 56-69-year group, the increase in depth fell short of significance, most likely because of low power. Epitopes outside the regions mutated in the B.1.351 and B.1.1.7 variants were reportedly recognized by nearly half of the unique spike-specific TCRs. Because no day 14 peak-response samples were available, the repertoires could be characterized only after the peak T cell response. Only six AZD1222 recipients were SARS-CoV-2 seropositive at baseline, limiting conclusions about previously exposed vaccinees. After two AZD1222 doses, spike-specific TCR breadth and depth were significantly higher than at day 0 and than in MenACWY recipients. Most participants were white British and females outnumbered males, and the authors suggested that clonal diversity may have been underestimated.

Trimming accounts for 6 bases at V and 0 bases at J, while the number of junction bases matched to no gene is 5. There are 16 amino acids in the CDR3, from cysteine to phenylalanine inclusive. The kept DNA is CDR3 alone, 48 bases in frame from the first base. CDR1 and CDR2 are read off the germline V gene as SGHVS and FQNEAQ. Notes on this clone: Its antigen specificity is not known. Base qualities are not recorded, but no much larger clone differs from it by a single base.

The CDR3 regions of human TCRbeta chains were analyzed by immunosequencing. Under the source paper's analysis protocol: Repertoire TCRs were matched against a reference library of SARS-CoV-2-specific TCRs generated with the MIRA antigen-specificity platform. Breadth was defined as the fraction of unique TCRs that were SARS-CoV-2-associated. Depth was defined as the fraction of total T cells that were SARS-CoV-2-associated. Using the MIRA data, each spike-specific TCR was mapped to the spike region that the TCR reacts to and placed in a CD4 or CD8 class. Log10-transformed breadth and depth values were compared by one-way ANOVA with Sidak's multiple comparisons tests. The table was pulled from immuneACCESS by TCRdb, which kept in-frame rearrangements only. Such tables lose some clones; where checked, under half of the loss comes from unresolved V genes, and the rest has no known cause. V and J calls and clone size are those listed in that table; D and trimming were worked out from the DNA. The sample records 150,000 to 200,000 clones, 90% to 95% of which are singletons. The top ten clones comprise about 9.2% of the sample.

The rearranged chain carries TRBV7-8 and TRBJ2-1; TRBD2 aligns with 10 central bases. The specimen was peripheral blood, collected on day 0 of AZD1222 vaccination. This clonotype was obtained from an adult in good health. The DNA sequence is given as TGTGCCAGCAGACGGACTAGCGGAGTCTCCTACAATGAGCAGTTCTTC. Translation gives CASRRTSGVSYNEQFF.